This T cell receptor beta chain was documented in a study of cytomegalovirus exposure and HLA in healthy donors. The donors were members of the validation cohort comprising over a hundred subjects, separate from the approximately 700-subject first cohort. This table comes from immunoSEQ multiplex PCR, and its TCRdb copy is limited to in-frame clones, with some not included. Here the sample spans 200,000 to 300,000 clones, about 90% being singletons. A note on this clone: Its antigen remains unidentified.

Unmatched junction bases numbered 8, after V lost 3 bases and J lost 0 bases. This CDR3 contains 18 residues. The germline CDR1 and CDR2 sequences are SGHTA and FQGNSA. Study findings and constraints: Investigators reported approximately 170 TCR beta chains as tied to cytomegalovirus. The TCR clusters that emerged in the first cohort tended, a later analysis found, to co-occur in the approximately 130 validation repertoires. Reportedly, cytomegalovirus status was diagnosed with high sensitivity and specificity.

The sample taken for sequencing was PBMCs. The receptor was isolated from a man aged 18 to 35 in good health and CMV-seropositive. The V call is TRBV7-2, the J call TRBJ2-7; TRBD2 aligns across 13 bases. DNA of the CDR3: TGTGCCAGCAGCTTCTCAGGGACTAGCGGGACAAGCTCCTACGAGCAGTACTTC. Amino acids: CASSFSGTSGTSSYEQYF.